This TCR beta chain emerged from a study of blood T cell repertoires in COVID-19. The overall study: The United States, Italy and Spain provided the acute and convalescent COVID-19 samples. From T cells, B-cell-depleted T cells, or PBMCs came the material, which was cDNA or gDNA.

In the source study's methods: Amplification with reference gene primers provided the estimates of nucleated cell counts. Sequenced by immunoSEQ multiplex PCR; TCRdb stores in-frame clones only, minus some. That table gives V, J and clone size, and the DNA gave D and trimming. The table lists a few hundred thousand clones, 80% to 85% of them singletons. The sequencing sample was made of peripheral blood. The receptor was isolated from a woman aged 18-30 years with acute or convalescent COVID-19.

The CDR3, as DNA: TGTGCCAGCAGTTCTACAGGGGGAACAGATACGCAGTATTTT. It encodes CASSSTGGTDTQYF. This rearrangement joins TRBV6-4 to TRBJ2-3; 8 nucleotides match TRBD1. The CDR3 extends over 14 amino acids. V shed 5 bases and J 3 bases; nucleotides not matched to a gene: 4. Germline values: CDR1 MRHNA, CDR2 SNTAGT.